This T cell receptor beta chain stems from a study of shared clonotypes between healthy human individuals. The overall study: Three plates each covered CD4 naive and memory; CD8 naive two, CD8 memory one. Study results and caveats: Among four donors, approximately 5% of naive CD4 clonotypes were found in common.

Only in-frame clones appear in the TCRdb table, and some are missing; sequencing was by immunoSEQ multiplex PCR. Of more than 850,000 clones in the sample, about four fifths are singletons; the top ten hold about 0.52%. V was clipped by 6 bases and J by 0 bases, with 15 bases between them. CDR1 is KGHSH and CDR2 is LQKENI in the germline V gene. The CDR3 contains 16 residues. As for this clone: Antigen unknown.

This chain uses TRBV18 with TRBJ2-1; D is unclear. Source material: memory CD4+ T cells from PBMCs. Subset described: CD45RA-negative fraction. The clonotype originates from a man aged 18 to 35 in good health. Some clones in this sample may be carry-over from other donors' samples. CDR3 region: CASSPPGRSSYNEQFF. In nucleotides, the CDR3 is TGTGCCAGCTCGCCCCCAGGCCGAAGCTCCTACAATGAGCAGTTCTTC.